The sample holds one count of the clone carrying this T cell receptor (beta chain). Trimming cost V 1 base and J 4 bases; bases outside gene matches: 6. CDR3 length: 16 amino acids. Per germline, CDR1 SGDLS and CDR2 YYNGEE. These data belong to a study of sequential checkpoint blockade in melanoma. About the research overall: Both treatment sequences were followed by maintenance nivolumab.

Profiled with immunoSEQ multiplex PCR; TCRdb holds only in-frame clones, not every one. Found here are some 10,000 clones, roughly 73% of them singletons; the top ten hold 35% to 40%. Treatment: randomized to nivolumab then ipilimumab (arm A) or the reverse (arm B). PBMC sorting kept live CD3+CD8+ cells without CD19 or CD56. This clonotype originated in a human donor with melanoma. The sequencing here drew on CD8+ T cells sorted from blood (inferred from file names), taken from a patient given nivolumab and ipilimumab in sequence. The chain links TRBV9 to TRBJ2-1; TRBD2 matches at 9 bases. The CDR3 is CASSVPERGEYNEQFF. In nucleotides, the CDR3 is TGTGCCAGCAGCGTACCGGAGCGGGGGGAATACAATGAGCAGTTCTTC.